What follows is one T cell receptor (beta chain) and its context. Its antigen remains unknown. CDR3 length: 17 residues. Germline V gene sequence: CDR1 KGHSH, CDR2 LQKENI. The V and J ends lost 3 bases and 1 base, in that order; junction bases with no gene match: 10. The data stem from a study of regulatory T cells in long-lasting Graves disease. Points from the study as a whole: Limited samples may have lowered accuracy. Persistent Graves' patients showed a TCR diversity that was lower than that of newly diagnosed ones. A greater number of public clonotypes (approximately 2,500) was shared by persistent patients than by new patients (about 890).

Time point reported: persistent/refractory GD, antithyroid drugs over 5 years with positive TRAb. Extracted PBMC RNA gave rise to the TCR library. iRepertoire HTBI primers and Arm-PCR of CDR3 regions built TCR beta libraries. TCRdb passed the multiplex PCR reads through MiXCR, listing each CDR3 protein once. The sample carries about 470,000 distinct CDR3 sequences, around 20% recorded once. This clonotype originated in a female donor with Graves disease. Sequenced material: peripheral blood mononuclear cells (PBMCs), taken when the disease was refractory, from a patient treated with antithyroid drugs. This chain joins TRBV18 and TRBJ1-1; TRBD1 agrees at 8 bases. CDR3 sequence reads: CASSPRSTGGGNTEAFF. In DNA, the CDR3 is TGTGCCAGCTCACCGAGGTCAACAGGGGGGGGGAACACTGAAGCTTTCTTT.